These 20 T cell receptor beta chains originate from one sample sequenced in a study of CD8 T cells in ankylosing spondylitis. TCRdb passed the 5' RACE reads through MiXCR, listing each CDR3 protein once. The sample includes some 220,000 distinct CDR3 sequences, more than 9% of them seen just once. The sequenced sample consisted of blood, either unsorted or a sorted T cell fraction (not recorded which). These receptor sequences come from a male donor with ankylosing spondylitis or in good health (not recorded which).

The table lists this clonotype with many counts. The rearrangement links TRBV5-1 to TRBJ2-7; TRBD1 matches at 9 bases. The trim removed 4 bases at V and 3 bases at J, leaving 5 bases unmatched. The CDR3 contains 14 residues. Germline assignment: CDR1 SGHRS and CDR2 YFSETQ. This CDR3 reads CASSTLGQGYEQYF. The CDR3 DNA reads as TGCGCCAGCAGCACACTGGGACAGGGCTACGAGCAGTACTTC.

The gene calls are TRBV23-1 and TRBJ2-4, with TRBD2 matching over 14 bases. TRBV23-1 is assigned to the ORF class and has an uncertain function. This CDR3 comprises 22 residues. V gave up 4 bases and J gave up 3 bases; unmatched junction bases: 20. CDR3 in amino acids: CASSPRTGLAGEDDGSKNIQYF. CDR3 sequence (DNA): TGCGCCAGCAGTCCACGCACGGGACTAGCGGGAGAGGATGACGGGAGCAAAAACATTCAGTACTTC.

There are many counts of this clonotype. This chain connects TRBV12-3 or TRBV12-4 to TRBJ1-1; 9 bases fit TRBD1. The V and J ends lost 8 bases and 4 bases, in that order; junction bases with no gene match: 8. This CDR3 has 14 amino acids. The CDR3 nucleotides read TGTGCCAGCGCCAGGACAGGGGAAATCACTGAAGCTTTCTTT. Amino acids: CASARTGEITEAFF.

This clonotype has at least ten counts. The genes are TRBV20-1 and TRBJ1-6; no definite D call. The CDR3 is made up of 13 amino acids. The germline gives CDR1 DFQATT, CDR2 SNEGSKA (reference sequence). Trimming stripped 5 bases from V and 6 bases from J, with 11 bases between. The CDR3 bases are TGCAGTGCTTTGCCTTCGGCTAATTCACCCCTCCACTTT. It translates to CSALPSANSPLHF.

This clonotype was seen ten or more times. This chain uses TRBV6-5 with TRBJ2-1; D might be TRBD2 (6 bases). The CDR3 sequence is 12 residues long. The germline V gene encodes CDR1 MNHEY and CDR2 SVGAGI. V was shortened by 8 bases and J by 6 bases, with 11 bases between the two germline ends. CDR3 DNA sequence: TGTGCCAGCCGTGGGGGGTTCAATGAGCAGTTCTTC. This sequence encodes CASRGGFNEQFF.

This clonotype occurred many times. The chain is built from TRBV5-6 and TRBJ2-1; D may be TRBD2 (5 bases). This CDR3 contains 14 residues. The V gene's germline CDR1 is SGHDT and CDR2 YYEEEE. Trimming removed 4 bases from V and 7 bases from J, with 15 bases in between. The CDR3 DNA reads TGTGCCAGCAGCCCGGACCGGCGAGGGAATGAGCAGTTCTTC. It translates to CASSPDRRGNEQFF.

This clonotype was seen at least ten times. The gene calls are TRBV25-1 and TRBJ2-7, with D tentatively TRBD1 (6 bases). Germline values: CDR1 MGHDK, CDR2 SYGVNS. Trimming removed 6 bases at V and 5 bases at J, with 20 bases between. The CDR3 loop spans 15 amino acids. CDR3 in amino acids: CASRPDSPAFHEQYF. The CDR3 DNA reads TGTGCCAGCAGGCCGGACAGTCCGGCGTTCCACGAGCAGTACTTC.

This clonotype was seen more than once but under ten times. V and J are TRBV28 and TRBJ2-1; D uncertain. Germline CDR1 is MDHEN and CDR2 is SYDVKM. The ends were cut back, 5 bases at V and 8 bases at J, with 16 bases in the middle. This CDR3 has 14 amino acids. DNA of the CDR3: TGTGCCAGCAGTATCCGGCCCCTGGCGGATGAGCAGTTCTTC. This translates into CASSIRPLADEQFF.

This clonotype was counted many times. CDR3 DNA sequence: TGTGCCAGCAGCTCCGGGGATAACTATGGCTACACCTTC. Protein sequence: CASSSGDNYGYTF. The chain links TRBV13 to TRBJ1-2; D not resolved. CDR1 is PRHDT and CDR2 is FYEKMQ in the germline V gene (reference sequence). The CDR3 consists of 13 residues. Trimming took 4 bases from V and 1 from J, leaving 7 bases between them.

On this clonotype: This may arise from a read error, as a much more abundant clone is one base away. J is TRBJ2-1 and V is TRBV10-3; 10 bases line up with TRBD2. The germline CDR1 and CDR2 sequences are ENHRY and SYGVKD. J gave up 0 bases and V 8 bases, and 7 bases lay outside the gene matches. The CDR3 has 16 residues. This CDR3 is CAIGISGGSSYNEQFF. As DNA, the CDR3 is TGTGCCATCGGTATTAGCGGGGGGAGCTCCTACAATGAGCAGTTCTTC.

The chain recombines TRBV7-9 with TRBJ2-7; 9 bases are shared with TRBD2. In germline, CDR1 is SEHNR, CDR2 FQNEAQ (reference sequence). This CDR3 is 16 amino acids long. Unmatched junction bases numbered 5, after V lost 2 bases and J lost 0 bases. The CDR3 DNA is TGTGCCAGCAGCTTACATCAGACTAGCGGCTCCTACGAGCAGTACTTC. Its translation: CASSLHQTSGSYEQYF.

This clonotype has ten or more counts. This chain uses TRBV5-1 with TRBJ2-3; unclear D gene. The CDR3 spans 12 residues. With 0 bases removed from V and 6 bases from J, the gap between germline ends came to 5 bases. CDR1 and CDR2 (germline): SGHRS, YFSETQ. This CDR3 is CASSLDGDTQYF. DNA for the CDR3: TGCGCCAGCAGCTTGGACGGGGATACGCAGTATTTT.

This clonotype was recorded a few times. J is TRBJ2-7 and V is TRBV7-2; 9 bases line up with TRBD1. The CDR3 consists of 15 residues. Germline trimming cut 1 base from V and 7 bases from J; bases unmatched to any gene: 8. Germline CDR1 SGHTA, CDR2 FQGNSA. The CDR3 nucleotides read TGTGCCAGCAGCTTAGTTTCACAGGGGGCGAAAGAGCAGTACTTC. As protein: CASSLVSQGAKEQYF.

This chain's CDR3 is CASSPFRTGAETQYF. CDR3 DNA sequence: TGTGCCAGCAGTCCCTTTCGGACAGGGGCAGAGACCCAGTACTTC. The chain uses TRBV6-1 and TRBJ2-5, with TRBD1 identical over 9 bases. Trimming removed 5 bases from V and 4 bases from J; junction bases left unmatched: 8. The CDR3 runs to 15 residues. Germline values: CDR1 MNHNS, CDR2 SASEGT.

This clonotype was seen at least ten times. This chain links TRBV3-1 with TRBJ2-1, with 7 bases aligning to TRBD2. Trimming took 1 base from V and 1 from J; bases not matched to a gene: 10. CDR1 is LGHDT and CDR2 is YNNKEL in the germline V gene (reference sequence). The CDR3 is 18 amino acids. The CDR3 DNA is TGTGCCAGCAGCCAAGGAAGTGGGGGAGGGCGGTCCTACAATGAGCAGTTCTTC. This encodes CASSQGSGGGRSYNEQFF.

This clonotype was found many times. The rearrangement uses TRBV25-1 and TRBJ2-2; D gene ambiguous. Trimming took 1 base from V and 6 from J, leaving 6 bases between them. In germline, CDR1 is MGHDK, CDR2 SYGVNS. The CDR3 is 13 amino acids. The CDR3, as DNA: TGTGCCAGCAGTGAATTTGAATCCGGGGAGCTGTTTTTT. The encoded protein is CASSEFESGELFF.

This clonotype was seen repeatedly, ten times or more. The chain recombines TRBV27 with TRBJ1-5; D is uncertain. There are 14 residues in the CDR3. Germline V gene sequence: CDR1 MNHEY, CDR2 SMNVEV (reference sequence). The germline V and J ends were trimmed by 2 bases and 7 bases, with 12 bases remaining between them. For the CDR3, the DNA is TGTGCCAGCAGTTTAGCGCCTCTGACCCAGCCCCAGCATTTT. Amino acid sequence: CASSLAPLTQPQHF.

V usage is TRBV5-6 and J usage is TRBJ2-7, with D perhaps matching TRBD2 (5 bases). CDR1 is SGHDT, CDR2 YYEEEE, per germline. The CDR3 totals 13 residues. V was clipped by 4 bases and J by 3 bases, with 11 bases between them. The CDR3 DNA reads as TGTGCCAGCAGCACCGGGGTGTACTACGAGCAGTACTTC. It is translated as CASSTGVYYEQYF. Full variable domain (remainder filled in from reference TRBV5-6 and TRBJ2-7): DAGVTQSPTHLIKTRGQQVTLRCSPKSGHDTVSWYQQALGQGPQFIFQYYEEEERQRGNFPDRFSGHQFPNYSSELNVNALLLGDSALYLCASSTGVYYEQYFGPGTRLTVT.

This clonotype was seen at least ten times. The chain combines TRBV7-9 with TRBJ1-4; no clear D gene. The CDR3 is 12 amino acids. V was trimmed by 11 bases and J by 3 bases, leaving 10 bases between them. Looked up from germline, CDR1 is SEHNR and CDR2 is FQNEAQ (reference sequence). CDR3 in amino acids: CARNIANEKLFF. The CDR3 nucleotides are TGTGCCCGCAATATAGCTAATGAAAAACTGTTTTTT. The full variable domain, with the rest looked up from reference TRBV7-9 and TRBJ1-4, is DTGVSQNPRHKITKRGQNVTFRCDPISEHNRLYWYRQTLGQGPEFLTYFQNEAQLEKSRLLSDRFSAERPKGSFSTLEIQRTEQGDSAMYLCARNIANEKLFFGSGTQLSVL.

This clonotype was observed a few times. The CDR3 DNA reads as TGTGCCAGCAGGCTAACTAGCGGGATATACAATGAGCAGTTCTTC. Encoded protein: CASRLTSGIYNEQFF. This chain links TRBV7-6 with TRBJ2-1; TRBD2 agrees at 10 bases. The germline gives CDR1 SGHVS, CDR2 FNYEAQ. Trimming cost V 6 bases and J 4 bases; bases outside gene matches: 6. This CDR3 has 15 residues.